A single T cell receptor beta chain is shown here with its context. What it binds is unknown. The entry originates in a study of T-cell reconstitution after alpha-beta-depleted transplantation in children. Study results and caveats: Certain patients had high TCRbeta diversity at day 60, and it came from recipient T cells and thymic progenitors that survived. Several hundred expanded graft clones reportedly supplied alpha-beta T cells about two months after transplant. Counts and diversity of T cells one year after transplant came mostly from newly produced T cells.

The TCRbeta library incorporated unique molecular identifiers. TCRdb re-called the PCR reads with MiXCR, one entry per CDR3 protein. Altogether about 600,000 distinct CDR3 sequences are present, roughly 24% being singletons, with the ten largest covering around 14%. V lost 0 bases and J 3 bases, leaving 18 bases between the germline ends. This CDR3 is built from 18 residues. Per the germline V gene, CDR1 is SGDLS and CDR2 is YYNGEE. The V call is TRBV9, the J call TRBJ2-2; perhaps TRBD2 as D (6 bases). Sequencing used PBMCs, mostly from graft donor cells, obtained 360 days after TCRalphabeta/CD19-depleted stem cell transplant. The source is a boy less than two years old who had a stem cell transplant for acute myeloid leukemia, so the T cells may come from the graft donor. The CDR3 bases are TGTGCCAGCAGCGTAGAACTAGCTACTCCCACTTACACCGGGGAGCTGTTTTTT. Translation: CASSVELATPTYTGELFF.